This T cell receptor (beta chain) was captured by sequencing in a study of blood T cell repertoires in COVID-19. Study overall: Italy, Spain and the United States were the sources of the convalescent and acute COVID-19 samples. PBMCs, B-cell-depleted T cells, or T cells provided the cDNA or gDNA that made up the material.

In the original processing: Amplifying reference gene primers gave estimates of nucleated cell counts. Assay used: immunoSEQ multiplex PCR; TCRdb lists only in-frame clones, some missing. The DNA was the basis for D and trimming; V, J and clone size are from that table. The profile shows over 120,000 clones, more than 70% of them singletons. The CDR3 has 15 amino acids. Germline CDR1 is SGHVS and CDR2 is FNYEAQ. The V end lost 0 bases, the J end lost 7 bases, and 14 bases lay between the germline ends. This clone was observed a single time. This TCR came from a human donor in a cohort sampled during active COVID-19. The chain combines TRBV7-6 with TRBJ2-3, with a tentative D call TRBD2 (6 bases). Sequencing used peripheral blood. The CDR3 spells CASSLATRGMNTQYF. The CDR3 DNA is TGTGCCAGCAGCTTAGCAACGCGGGGCATGAATACGCAGTATTTT. Supplemented by reference TRBV7-6 and TRBJ2-3, the full variable domain reads GAGVSQSPRYKVTKRGQDVALRCDPISGHVSLYWYRQALGQGPEFLTYFNYEAQQDKSGLPNDRFSAERPEGSISTLTIQRTEQRDSAMYRCASSLATRGMNTQYFGPGTRLTVL.